A selection of T cell receptor beta chains follows, all from one sample in a study of graft-versus-host responses after intestinal transplantation. No antigen is known for these receptors. Profiling relied on immunoSEQ multiplex PCR, and the TCRdb table lists in-frame clones only, not all of them. This table has approximately 130,000 clones, approximately 92% appearing once. This sample comprised unstimulated CD4+ T cells sorted from spleen or lymph node cells, obtained before intestinal transplant. These TCRs come from a human donor who received an intestinal transplant. Both conserved end residues are part of each CDR3. The D gene is left open where the match is weak. Clone size is not always given. Where it is, it says once, few, many or a class for expanded clones.

d_call: .
j_call: TRBJ2-5
clone_size: .
v_call: TRBV5-4
cdr3_nt: TGTGCCAGCAGCTTCATAGGGGCCCAAGAGACCCAGTACTTC
cdr3_aa: CASSFIGAQETQYF

d_call: .
j_call: TRBJ2-2
clone_size: .
v_call: TRBV5-1
cdr3_nt: TGCGCCAGCAGCTTGGCCATTCAGACCCGCGGGGAGCTGTTTTTT
cdr3_aa: CASSLAIQTRGELFF

d_call: .
j_call: TRBJ1-6
clone_size: .
v_call: TRBV7-2
cdr3_nt: TGTGCCAGCAGCTTAGCAGGTTCACCCCTCCACTTT
cdr3_aa: CASSLAGSPLHF

d_call: TRBD2
j_call: TRBJ2-5
clone_size: .
v_call: TRBV4-2
cdr3_nt: TGTGCCAGCAGCCAAGACGTGAGCGGGGGGGCCGGGGAGACCCAGTACTTC
cdr3_aa: CASSQDVSGGAGETQYF

d_call: .
j_call: TRBJ2-7
clone_size: once
v_call: TRBV7-9
cdr3_nt: TGTGCCAGCAGCTGGTATGGGGCCTACGAGCAGTACTTC
cdr3_aa: CASSWYGAYEQYF

d_call: TRBD1
j_call: TRBJ2-1
clone_size: once
v_call: TRBV5-6
cdr3_nt: TGTGCCAGCAGCTTTGGGCCTGACAGGGTGGGCAATGAGCAGTTCTTC
cdr3_aa: CASSFGPDRVGNEQFF

d_call: TRBD1
j_call: TRBJ2-2
clone_size: .
v_call: TRBV2
cdr3_nt: TGTGCCAGCAGTCCGGACAGGGGGAGCACCGGGGAGCTGTTTTTT
cdr3_aa: CASSPDRGSTGELFF

d_call: TRBD1
j_call: TRBJ2-2
clone_size: .
v_call: TRBV7-3
cdr3_nt: TGTGCCAGCAGCGCCGGACAGGGTAGCGGGGAGCTGTTTTTT
cdr3_aa: CASSAGQGSGELFF

d_call: .
j_call: TRBJ1-2
clone_size: .
v_call: TRBV19
cdr3_nt: TGTGCCAGTAGTATAGACCAATTCTATGGCTACACCTTC
cdr3_aa: CASSIDQFYGYTF

d_call: .
j_call: TRBJ1-2
clone_size: .
v_call: TRBV18
cdr3_nt: TGTGCCAGCTCACCACGGAATGGCGGGGAAATTTTCTATGGCTACACCTTC
cdr3_aa: CASSPRNGGEIFYGYTF

d_call: TRBD2
j_call: TRBJ2-1
clone_size: .
v_call: TRBV29-1
cdr3_nt: TGCAGCGTTGACCGGGGGGGCCGGATCGACAATGAGCAGTTCTTC
cdr3_aa: CSVDRGGRIDNEQFF

d_call: .
j_call: TRBJ2-2
clone_size: .
v_call: TRBV5-1
cdr3_nt: TGCGCCAGCAGCCCGAGGCCCACGGGGGCCGAGAACACCGGGGAGCTGTTTTTT
cdr3_aa: CASSPRPTGAENTGELFF

d_call: TRBD1
j_call: TRBJ2-2
clone_size: .
v_call: TRBV18
cdr3_nt: TGTGCCAGCTCACTATCGACCGGGACAGGGAACACCGGGGAGCTGTTTTTT
cdr3_aa: CASSLSTGTGNTGELFF

d_call: .
j_call: TRBJ1-2
clone_size: .
v_call: TRBV6-6
cdr3_nt: TGTGCCAGCAGTCCCCGATTACTGGATGGCTACACCTTC
cdr3_aa: CASSPRLLDGYTF

d_call: TRBD1
j_call: TRBJ1-2
clone_size: .
v_call: TRBV29-1
cdr3_nt: TGCAGCGCCGGGGACAGGGGCTATGGCTACACCTTC
cdr3_aa: CSAGDRGYGYTF

d_call: .
j_call: TRBJ1-2
clone_size: once
v_call: TRBV2
cdr3_nt: TGTGCCAGCAGTTTCAAGACAGGCTATGGCTACACCTTC
cdr3_aa: CASSFKTGYGYTF

d_call: .
j_call: TRBJ2-1
clone_size: once
v_call: TRBV6-5
cdr3_nt: TGTGCCAGCAGTGCCGGAGGGGCCTATGAGCAGTTCTTC
cdr3_aa: CASSAGGAYEQFF

d_call: .
j_call: TRBJ2-5
clone_size: few
v_call: TRBV6-1
cdr3_nt: TGTGCCAGCGGATTCCAAGAGACCCAGTACTTC
cdr3_aa: CASGFQETQYF

d_call: .
j_call: TRBJ1-1
clone_size: .
v_call: TRBV5-1
cdr3_nt: TGCGCCAGCAGCTTGGTGTCTACTGAAGCTTTCTTT
cdr3_aa: CASSLVSTEAFF

d_call: TRBD1
j_call: TRBJ2-7
clone_size: .
v_call: TRBV11-2
cdr3_nt: TGTGCCAGCAGCTGGAAACAGGGGGCCCCCTACGAGCAGTACTTC
cdr3_aa: CASSWKQGAPYEQYF

d_call: TRBD2
j_call: TRBJ2-5
clone_size: .
v_call: TRBV5-1
cdr3_nt: TGCGCCAGCAGCCGTCTTAGCGGGGGCCGAGAGACCCAGTACTTC
cdr3_aa: CASSRLSGGRETQYF

d_call: .
j_call: TRBJ1-2
clone_size: once
v_call: TRBV6-1
cdr3_nt: TGTGCCAGCAGCTCCTCCAATCTACGCTATGGCTACACCTTC
cdr3_aa: CASSSSNLRYGYTF

d_call: TRBD1
j_call: TRBJ1-3
clone_size: .
v_call: TRBV18
cdr3_nt: TGTGCCAGCTCACCCAGGACAGGGGGCTCCTCTGGAAACACCATATATTTT
cdr3_aa: CASSPRTGGSSGNTIYF

d_call: .
j_call: TRBJ2-2
clone_size: .
v_call: TRBV6-5
cdr3_nt: TGTGCCAGCAGCCAGGGCTCGAACACCGGGGAGCTGTTTTTT
cdr3_aa: CASSQGSNTGELFF

d_call: .
j_call: TRBJ2-3
clone_size: .
v_call: TRBV4-1
cdr3_nt: TGCGCCAGCAGCCAAGATCGGCCGGGGAGCACAGATACGCAGTATTTT
cdr3_aa: CASSQDRPGSTDTQYF

d_call: TRBD2
j_call: TRBJ2-7
clone_size: .
v_call: TRBV7-4
cdr3_nt: TGTGCCAGCAGCTCAGCGGGAACAGGACCTCTAGAGCAGTACTTC
cdr3_aa: CASSSAGTGPLEQYF

d_call: .
j_call: TRBJ1-2
clone_size: .
v_call: TRBV18
cdr3_nt: TGTGCCAGCTCACCGACCCGGGGCTCAGCTAACTATGGCTACACCTTC
cdr3_aa: CASSPTRGSANYGYTF

d_call: .
j_call: TRBJ2-7
clone_size: .
v_call: TRBV13
cdr3_nt: TGTGCCAGCAGCTTAGGGCGGGGCGGCTACGAGCAGTACTTC
cdr3_aa: CASSLGRGGYEQYF

d_call: .
j_call: TRBJ2-7
clone_size: .
v_call: TRBV11-3
cdr3_nt: TGTGCCAGCAGCTACCGGGGGTCCGAGCAGTACTTC
cdr3_aa: CASSYRGSEQYF

d_call: .
j_call: TRBJ2-5
clone_size: .
v_call: TRBV7-9
cdr3_nt: TGTGCCAGCAGCATCCCCAGGGGTAAAGAGACCCAGTACTTC
cdr3_aa: CASSIPRGKETQYF

d_call: .
j_call: TRBJ1-1
clone_size: once
v_call: TRBV29-1
cdr3_nt: TGCAGCGTCGCGGGTCCTTACACTGAAGCTTTCTTT
cdr3_aa: CSVAGPYTEAFF

d_call: .
j_call: TRBJ2-1
clone_size: .
v_call: TRBV9
cdr3_nt: TGTGCCAGCAGCGTGGTGGGTTCCGGGACGGCCTACAATGAGCAGTTCTTC
cdr3_aa: CASSVVGSGTAYNEQFF

d_call: TRBD1
j_call: TRBJ1-1
clone_size: .
v_call: TRBV5-4
cdr3_nt: TGTGCCAGCAGCTGGACAGGAAGACGAACGGCTGAAGCTTTCTTT
cdr3_aa: CASSWTGRRTAEAFF

d_call: .
j_call: TRBJ1-1
clone_size: .
v_call: TRBV6-1
cdr3_nt: TGTGCCAGCAGGGTAGTAGGGAAAGCTTTCTTT
cdr3_aa: CASRVVGKAFF

d_call: .
j_call: TRBJ2-7
clone_size: .
v_call: TRBV5-4
cdr3_nt: TGTGCCAGCAGCTTGGACCCATCCTACGAGCAGTACTTC
cdr3_aa: CASSLDPSYEQYF

d_call: TRBD1
j_call: TRBJ2-3
clone_size: .
v_call: TRBV10-3
cdr3_nt: TGTGCCATCAGACGACCGGGACAGGAGATTAGCACAGATACGCAGTATTTT
cdr3_aa: CAIRRPGQEISTDTQYF

d_call: TRBD1
j_call: TRBJ1-5
clone_size: .
v_call: TRBV19
cdr3_nt: TGTGCCAGTAAGGTCGGGACAGGGGGCCAGCCCCAGCATTTT
cdr3_aa: CASKVGTGGQPQHF

d_call: .
j_call: TRBJ2-3
clone_size: .
v_call: TRBV5-1
cdr3_nt: TGCGCCAGCAGCTTGGCCGCACCCCTTAGCACAGATACGCAGTATTTT
cdr3_aa: CASSLAAPLSTDTQYF

d_call: .
j_call: TRBJ2-7
clone_size: .
v_call: TRBV6-1
cdr3_nt: TGTGCCAGCAGTTCCAGACTGGGAAGCTCCTACGAGCAGTACTTC
cdr3_aa: CASSSRLGSSYEQYF

d_call: TRBD2
j_call: TRBJ2-5
clone_size: .
v_call: TRBV5-1
cdr3_nt: TGCGCCAGCAGCTTGGATCTAGCGGGAGAGACCCAGTACTTC
cdr3_aa: CASSLDLAGETQYF

d_call: .
j_call: TRBJ1-3
clone_size: .
v_call: TRBV9
cdr3_nt: TGTGCCAGCAGCGTAGACAGGGTACCGAACACCATATATTTT
cdr3_aa: CASSVDRVPNTIYF

d_call: .
j_call: TRBJ1-3
clone_size: .
v_call: TRBV2
cdr3_nt: TGTGCCAGCAGCGCCTCTGGAAACACCATATATTTT
cdr3_aa: CASSASGNTIYF

d_call: TRBD1
j_call: TRBJ1-6
clone_size: .
v_call: TRBV9
cdr3_nt: TGTGCCAGCAGCGTAGCTGGGACAGGCCAATTCACCCTCCACTTT
cdr3_aa: CASSVAGTGQFTLHF

d_call: .
j_call: TRBJ1-1
clone_size: once
v_call: TRBV15
cdr3_nt: TGTGCCACCAGCAGAGAGGTAGGGGCTCGGGCTTTCTTT
cdr3_aa: CATSREVGARAFF